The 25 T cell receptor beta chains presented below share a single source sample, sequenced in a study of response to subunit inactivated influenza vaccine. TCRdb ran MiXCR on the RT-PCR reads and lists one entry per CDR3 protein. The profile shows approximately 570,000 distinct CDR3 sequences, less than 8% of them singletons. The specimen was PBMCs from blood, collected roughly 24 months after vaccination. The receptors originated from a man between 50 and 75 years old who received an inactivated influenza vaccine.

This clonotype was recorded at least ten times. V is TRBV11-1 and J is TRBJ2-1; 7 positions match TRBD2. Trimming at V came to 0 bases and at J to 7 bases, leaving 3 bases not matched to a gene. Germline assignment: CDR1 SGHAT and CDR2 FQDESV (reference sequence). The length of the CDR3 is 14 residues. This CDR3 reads CASSLAAGENEQFF. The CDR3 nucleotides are TGTGCCAGCAGCTTAGCTGCGGGGGAGAATGAGCAGTTCTTC.

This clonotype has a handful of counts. CDR3 protein: CATRLAGAKNYGYTF. The CDR3 region has the DNA TGTGCCACCAGACTGGCGGGAGCCAAAAACTATGGCTACACCTTC. V gene TRBV6-1 combines with J gene TRBJ1-2; no clear D. This CDR3 has 15 amino acids. V was pared by 10 bases and J by 2 bases, with 20 bases between. Germline-derived CDR1 and CDR2 are MNHNS and SASEGT.

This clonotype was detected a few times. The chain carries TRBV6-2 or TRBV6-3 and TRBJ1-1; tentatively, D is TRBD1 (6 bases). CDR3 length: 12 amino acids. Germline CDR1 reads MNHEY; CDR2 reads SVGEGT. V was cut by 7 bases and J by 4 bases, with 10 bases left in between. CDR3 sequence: CASKEGVTEAFF. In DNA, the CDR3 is TGTGCCAGCAAAGAGGGGGTCACTGAAGCTTTCTTT.

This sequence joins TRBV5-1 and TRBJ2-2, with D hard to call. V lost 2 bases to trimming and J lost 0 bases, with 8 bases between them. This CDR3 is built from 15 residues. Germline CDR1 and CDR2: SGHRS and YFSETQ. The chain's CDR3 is CASSFEGTNTGELFF. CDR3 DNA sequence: TGCGCCAGCAGCTTCGAAGGAACGAACACCGGGGAGCTGTTTTTT.

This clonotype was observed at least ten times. CDR3 DNA: TGTGCCAGCAGGATTGACAGACTTACCTACAATGAGCAGTTCTTC. This gives the protein CASRIDRLTYNEQFF. J is TRBJ2-1 and V is TRBV12-3 or TRBV12-4; a possible D gene is TRBD1 (5 bases). The V gene lost 6 bases and the J gene lost 2 bases, with 14 bases spanning the gap. The CDR3 is made up of 15 amino acids.

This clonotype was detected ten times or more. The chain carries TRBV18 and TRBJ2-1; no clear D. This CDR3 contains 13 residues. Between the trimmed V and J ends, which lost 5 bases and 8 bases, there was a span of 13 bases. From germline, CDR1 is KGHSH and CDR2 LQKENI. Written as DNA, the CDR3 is TGTGCCAGCTCAAGGGTTCGTACAGATGAGCAGTTCTTC. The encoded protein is CASSRVRTDEQFF. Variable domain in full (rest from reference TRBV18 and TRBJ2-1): NAGVMQNPRHLVRRRGQEARLRCSPMKGHSHVYWYRQLPEEGLKFMVYLQKENIIDESGMPKERFSAEFPKEGPSILRIQQVVRGDSAAYFCASSRVRTDEQFFGPGTRLTVL.

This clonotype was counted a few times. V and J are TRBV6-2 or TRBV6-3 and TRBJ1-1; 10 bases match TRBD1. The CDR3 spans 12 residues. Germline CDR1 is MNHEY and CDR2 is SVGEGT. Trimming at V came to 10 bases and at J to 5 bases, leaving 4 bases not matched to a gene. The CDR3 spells CAIGQGGTEAFF. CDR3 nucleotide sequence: TGTGCCATCGGACAGGGGGGGACTGAAGCTTTCTTT.

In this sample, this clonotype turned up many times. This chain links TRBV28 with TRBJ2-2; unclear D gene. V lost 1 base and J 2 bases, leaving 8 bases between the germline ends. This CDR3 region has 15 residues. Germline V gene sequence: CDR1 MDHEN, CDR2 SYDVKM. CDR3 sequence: CASSLYRTNTGELFF. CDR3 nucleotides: TGTGCCAGCAGTTTATACAGAACCAACACCGGGGAGCTGTTTTTT.

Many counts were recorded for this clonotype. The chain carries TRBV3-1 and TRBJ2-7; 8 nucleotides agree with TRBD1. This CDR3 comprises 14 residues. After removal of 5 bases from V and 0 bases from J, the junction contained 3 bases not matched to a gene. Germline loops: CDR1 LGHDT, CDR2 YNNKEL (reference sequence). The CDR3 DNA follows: TGTGCCAGCAGCTGGGACAGGAGCTCCTACGAGCAGTACTTC. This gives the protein CASSWDRSSYEQYF.

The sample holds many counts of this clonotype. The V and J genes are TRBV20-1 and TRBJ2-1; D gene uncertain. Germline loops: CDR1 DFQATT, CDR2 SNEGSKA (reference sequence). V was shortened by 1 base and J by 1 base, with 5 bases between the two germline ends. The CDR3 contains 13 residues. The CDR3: CSARGPSYNEQFF. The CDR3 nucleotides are TGCAGTGCTAGAGGGCCTTCCTACAATGAGCAGTTCTTC.

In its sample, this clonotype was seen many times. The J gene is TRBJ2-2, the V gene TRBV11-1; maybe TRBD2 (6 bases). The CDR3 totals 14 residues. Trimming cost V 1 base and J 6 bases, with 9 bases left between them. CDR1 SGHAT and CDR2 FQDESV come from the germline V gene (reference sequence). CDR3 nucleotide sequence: TGTGCCAGCAGCTTAGTCGGGGGTTCCGGGGAGCTGTTTTTT. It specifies CASSLVGGSGELFF.

CDR3 sequence (DNA): TGTGCCATCAGAGGGACAGGCCCCCTCACTGAAGCTTTCTTT. Translating it yields CAIRGTGPLTEAFF. This sequence joins TRBV10-3 and TRBJ1-1; 8 bases line up with TRBD1. CDR1 and CDR2 (germline): ENHRY, SYGVKD. The CDR3 is made up of 14 amino acids. Trimming took 6 bases from V and 4 from J; bases not matched to a gene: 7.

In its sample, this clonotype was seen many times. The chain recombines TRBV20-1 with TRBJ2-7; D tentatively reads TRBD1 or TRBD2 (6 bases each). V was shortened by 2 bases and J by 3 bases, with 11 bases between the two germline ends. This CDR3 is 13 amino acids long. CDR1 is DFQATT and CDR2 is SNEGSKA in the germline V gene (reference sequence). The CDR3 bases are TGCAGTGCTAGAACCGGGGGCCGCTACGAGCAGTACTTC. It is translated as CSARTGGRYEQYF.

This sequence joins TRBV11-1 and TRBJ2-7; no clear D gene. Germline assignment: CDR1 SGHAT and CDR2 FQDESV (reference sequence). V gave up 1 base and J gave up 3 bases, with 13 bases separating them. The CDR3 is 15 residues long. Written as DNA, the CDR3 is TGTGCCAGCAGCTTAGGATCAGGTGCTTTCTACGAGCAGTACTTC. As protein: CASSLGSGAFYEQYF. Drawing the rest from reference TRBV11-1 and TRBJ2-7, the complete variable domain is EAEVAQSPRYKITEKSQAVAFWCDPISGHATLYWYRQILGQGPELLVQFQDESVVDDSQLPKDRFSAERLKGVDSTLKIQPAELGDSAMYLCASSLGSGAFYEQYFGPGTRLTVT.

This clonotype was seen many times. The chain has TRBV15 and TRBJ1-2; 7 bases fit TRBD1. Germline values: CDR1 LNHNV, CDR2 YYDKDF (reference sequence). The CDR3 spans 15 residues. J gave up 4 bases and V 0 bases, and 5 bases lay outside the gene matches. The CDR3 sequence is CATSRDSRTGYGYTF. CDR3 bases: TGTGCCACCAGCAGAGATTCTCGGACAGGCTATGGCTACACCTTC.

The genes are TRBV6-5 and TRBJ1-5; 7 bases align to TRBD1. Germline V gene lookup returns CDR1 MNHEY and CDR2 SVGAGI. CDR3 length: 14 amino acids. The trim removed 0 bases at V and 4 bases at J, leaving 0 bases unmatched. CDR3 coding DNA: TGTGCCAGCAGTTACTCCAGGGGGAATCAGCCCCAGCATTTT. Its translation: CASSYSRGNQPQHF.

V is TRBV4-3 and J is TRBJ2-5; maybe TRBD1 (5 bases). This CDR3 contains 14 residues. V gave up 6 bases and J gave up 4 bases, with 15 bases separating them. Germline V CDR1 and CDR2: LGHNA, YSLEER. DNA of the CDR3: TGCGCCAGCAGACAGGCTCAGGGAAGAGAGACCCAGTACTTC. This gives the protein CASRQAQGRETQYF.

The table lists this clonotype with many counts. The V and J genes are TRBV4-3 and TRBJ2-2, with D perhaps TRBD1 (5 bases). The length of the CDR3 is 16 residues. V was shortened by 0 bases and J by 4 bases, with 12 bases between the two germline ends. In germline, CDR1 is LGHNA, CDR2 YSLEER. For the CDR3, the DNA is TGCGCCAGCAGCCAAGACACAGCCCAGGGCACCGGGGAGCTGTTTTTT. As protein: CASSQDTAQGTGELFF.

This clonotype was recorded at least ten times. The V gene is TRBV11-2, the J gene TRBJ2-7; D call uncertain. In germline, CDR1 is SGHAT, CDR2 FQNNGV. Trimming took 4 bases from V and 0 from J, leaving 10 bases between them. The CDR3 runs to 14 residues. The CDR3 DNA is TGTGCCAGCAGCTCCCTCCTATTCTCCTACGAGCAGTACTTC. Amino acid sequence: CASSSLLFSYEQYF.

The CDR3 DNA reads as TGTGCCAGCAGTTCACAACCGGGACTCTCCACAGATACGCAGTATTTT. Translating it yields CASSSQPGLSTDTQYF. The chain has TRBV14 and TRBJ2-3, with D possibly matching TRBD2 (6 bases). Per germline, CDR1 SGHDN and CDR2 FVKESK. Between the trimmed V and J ends, which lost 6 bases and 2 bases, there was a span of 18 bases. CDR3 length: 16 residues.

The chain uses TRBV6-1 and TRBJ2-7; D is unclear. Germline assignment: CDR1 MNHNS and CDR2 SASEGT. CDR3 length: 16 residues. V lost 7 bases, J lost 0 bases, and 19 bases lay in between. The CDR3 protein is CASITKSLVCSYEQYF. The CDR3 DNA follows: TGTGCCAGCATCACCAAGTCCCTCGTCTGCTCCTACGAGCAGTACTTC.

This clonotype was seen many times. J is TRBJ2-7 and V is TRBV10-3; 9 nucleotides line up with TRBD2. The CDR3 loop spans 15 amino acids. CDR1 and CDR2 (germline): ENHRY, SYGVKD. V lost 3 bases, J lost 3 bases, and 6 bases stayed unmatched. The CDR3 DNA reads TGTGCCATCAGTGACTGGCCTAGCGGGGACTACGAGCAGTACTTC. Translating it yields CAISDWPSGDYEQYF.

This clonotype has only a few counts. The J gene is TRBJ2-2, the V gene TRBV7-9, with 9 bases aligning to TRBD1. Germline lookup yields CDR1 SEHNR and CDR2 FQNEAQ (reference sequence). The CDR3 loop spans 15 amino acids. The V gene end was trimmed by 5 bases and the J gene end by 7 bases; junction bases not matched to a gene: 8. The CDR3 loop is CASSLQGAGGGELFF. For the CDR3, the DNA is TGTGCCAGCAGCCTACAGGGGGCTGGAGGCGGGGAGCTGTTTTTT.

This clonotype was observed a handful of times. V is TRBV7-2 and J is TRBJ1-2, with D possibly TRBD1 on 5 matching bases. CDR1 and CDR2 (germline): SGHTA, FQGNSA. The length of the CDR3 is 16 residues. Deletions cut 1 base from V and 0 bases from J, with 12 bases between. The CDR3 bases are TGTGCCAGCAGCTTAGTCGGGGGAAGAGCTAACTATGGCTACACCTTC. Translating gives CASSLVGGRANYGYTF.

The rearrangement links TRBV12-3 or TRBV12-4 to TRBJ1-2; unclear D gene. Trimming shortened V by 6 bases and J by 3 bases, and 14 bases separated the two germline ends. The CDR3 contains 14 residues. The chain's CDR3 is CASRPPREHYGYTF. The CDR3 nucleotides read TGTGCCAGCAGGCCCCCTCGGGAGCACTATGGCTACACCTTC.